Listed below are T cell receptor beta chains from one sample, sequenced in a study of blood T cell repertoires in COVID-19. Only in-frame clones appear in the TCRdb table, and some are missing; sequencing was by immunoSEQ multiplex PCR. The sample consists of about 90,000 clones, 80% to 85% of them appearing once. The sequenced sample was peripheral blood. These receptors originate from a man aged 55 to 70 with acute or convalescent COVID-19. CDR3s include the opening cysteine and the closing phenylalanine or tryptophan. The order of the fields is V gene, D gene, clone size, J gene, CDR3 DNA, CDR3 protein. The D gene is left open where the match is weak. Rows give clone size only sometimes, using once, few, many, or a class for an expanded clone.

V: TRBV10-2
D: -
size: -
J: TRBJ2-5
DNA: TGCGCCAGCAGTGGCCAAGGGGGTGGCGAGACCCAGTACTTC
CDR3: CASSGQGGGETQYF

V: TRBV7-2
D: -
size: -
J: TRBJ1-3
DNA: TGTGCCAGCAGGGGTACAGGGCTTGGAAACACCATATATTTT
CDR3: CASRGTGLGNTIYF

V: TRBV2
D: TRBD2
size: few
J: TRBJ2-1
DNA: TGTGCCAGCAGATCTGGACTAGCGGGGGCGTACAATGAGCAGTTCTTC
CDR3: CASRSGLAGAYNEQFF

V: TRBV11-2
D: TRBD1
size: -
J: TRBJ2-7
DNA: TGTGCCAGCAGCTGGGGGGACAGGGGTAACGAGCAGTACTTC
CDR3: CASSWGDRGNEQYF

V: TRBV14
D: TRBD1
size: -
J: TRBJ2-1
DNA: TGTGCCAGCAGCCAAGGAGCCTCCGGGACAGGGTGGAGTGAGCAGTTCTTC
CDR3: CASSQGASGTGWSEQFF

V: TRBV9
D: -
size: -
J: TRBJ2-3
DNA: TGTGCCAGCAGCCTAAGATCGGAGGTGTTTCGTAGCACAGATACGCAGTATTTT
CDR3: CASSLRSEVFRSTDTQYF

V: TRBV7-9
D: TRBD1
size: few
J: TRBJ2-7
DNA: TGTGCCAGCACCCGGACAGGGGGTCCGTACGAGCAGTACTTC
CDR3: CASTRTGGPYEQYF

V: TRBV5-4
D: TRBD1
size: -
J: TRBJ1-1
DNA: TGTGCCAGCAGTCGACAGGGTCCAAACACTGAAGCTTTCTTT
CDR3: CASSRQGPNTEAFF

V: TRBV18
D: -
size: -
J: TRBJ1-1
DNA: TGTGCCAGCTCACCCCGGGTAGGGCAGGGGTCGGGCACTGAAGCTTTCTTT
CDR3: CASSPRVGQGSGTEAFF

V: TRBV14
D: -
size: -
J: TRBJ2-2
DNA: TGTGCCAGCAGCCAAGTCGAGATTCCCGGGGAGCTGTTTTTT
CDR3: CASSQVEIPGELFF

V: TRBV4-1
D: -
size: -
J: TRBJ1-2
DNA: TGCGCCAGCAGCCACGGGGTTCTCTATGGCTACACCTTC
CDR3: CASSHGVLYGYTF

V: TRBV19
D: TRBD1
size: few
J: TRBJ1-2
DNA: TGTGCCAGTAGTATATCCGGGACAGGGGGCGGCTACACCTTC
CDR3: CASSISGTGGGYTF

V: TRBV21-1
D: -
size: -
J: TRBJ2-3
DNA: TGTGCCAGCAGCCCCATTTACTTTACAGAGTTAGGGTATTTT
CDR3: CASSPIYFTELGYF

V: TRBV4-1
D: -
size: -
J: TRBJ1-2
DNA: TGCGCCAGCAGCCAAGACGGAACAGCTATGAACTATGGCTACACCTTC
CDR3: CASSQDGTAMNYGYTF

V: TRBV10-3
D: -
size: -
J: TRBJ1-2
DNA: TGTGCCACGAGCCTATCGGGAGATGTCAGGGATGGCTACACCTTC
CDR3: CATSLSGDVRDGYTF

V: TRBV3-1/TRBV3-2
D: TRBD1
size: -
J: TRBJ2-4
DNA: TGTGCCAGCAGCCAAGAGGGACAGGGGGACAAAAACATTCAGTACTTC
CDR3: CASSQEGQGDKNIQYF

V: TRBV4-3
D: -
size: -
J: TRBJ1-6
DNA: TGCGCCAGCAGCCAAGGTCCCCTGCGGTTCTCCTATAATTCACCCCTCCACTTT
CDR3: CASSQGPLRFSYNSPLHF

V: TRBV7-2
D: TRBD1
size: -
J: TRBJ2-3
DNA: TGTGCCAGCAGACCAGGGGGTGCAGGGGTAGAGACGCTAAAGCAGTATTTT
CDR3: CASRPGGAGVETLKQYF

V: TRBV2
D: -
size: -
J: TRBJ1-1
DNA: TGTGCCAGCAGAAGGGAGGCAAACACTGAAGCTTTCTTT
CDR3: CASRREANTEAFF

V: TRBV19
D: TRBD1
size: -
J: TRBJ1-5
DNA: TGTGCCAGTAGACCAACCGGGACAGGGGTTGGTCAGCCCCAGCATTTT
CDR3: CASRPTGTGVGQPQHF

V: TRBV19
D: -
size: -
J: TRBJ1-1
DNA: TGTGCCAGTAGTATGTTCGGGACATCGAACACTGAAGCTTTCTTT
CDR3: CASSMFGTSNTEAFF

V: TRBV30
D: -
size: -
J: TRBJ1-1
DNA: TGTGCCTGGAGCCGGATGGGAGGGAGGACTGAAGCTTTCTTT
CDR3: CAWSRMGGRTEAFF

V: TRBV25-1
D: -
size: -
J: TRBJ1-2
DNA: TGTGCCAGCAGTGAATCGGCGGTATATGGCTACACCTTC
CDR3: CASSESAVYGYTF

V: TRBV9
D: TRBD1
size: -
J: TRBJ2-3
DNA: TGTGCCAGCAGCGCGACAGGGTTTATAACAGATACGCAGTATTTT
CDR3: CASSATGFITDTQYF

V: TRBV5-6
D: -
size: -
J: TRBJ1-2
DNA: TGTGCCAGCAGCTTGTATGGGGCCGACTATGGCTACACCTTC
CDR3: CASSLYGADYGYTF

V: TRBV12-5
D: -
size: -
J: TRBJ2-7
DNA: TGTGCTAGTGGTTTGGTATTGTCCGGACAGAGCTACGAGCAGTACTTC
CDR3: CASGLVLSGQSYEQYF

V: TRBV5-1
D: -
size: -
J: TRBJ2-1
DNA: TGCGCCAGCAGCTTGCTTCCTTGGGGGGGCGACAATGAGCAGTTCTTC
CDR3: CASSLLPWGGDNEQFF

V: TRBV6-5
D: -
size: -
J: TRBJ2-7
DNA: TGTGCCAGCAGTTACGACAGCTACGAGCAGTACTTC
CDR3: CASSYDSYEQYF

V: TRBV6-5
D: -
size: -
J: TRBJ2-7
DNA: TGTGCCAGCAGTTCCGGCGGTCAACCCTACGAGCAGTACTTC
CDR3: CASSSGGQPYEQYF

V: TRBV13
D: TRBD1
size: -
J: TRBJ1-4
DNA: TGTGCCAGCAGTTCGGACAGGGACAGTGAAAAACTGTTTTTT
CDR3: CASSSDRDSEKLFF

V: TRBV18
D: -
size: -
J: TRBJ1-2
DNA: TGTGCCAGCTCACCACCGGGGCCCAGCTATGGCTACACCTTC
CDR3: CASSPPGPSYGYTF

V: TRBV19
D: TRBD1
size: -
J: TRBJ1-3
DNA: TGTGCCAGTAGTCTTCTTGCCTCAACAGGGGCTGGAAACACCATATATTTT
CDR3: CASSLLASTGAGNTIYF

V: TRBV15
D: -
size: -
J: TRBJ2-1
DNA: TGTGCCACCAGCAGAGATGGGGCAGGGGGGTACAATGAGCAGTTCTTC
CDR3: CATSRDGAGGYNEQFF

V: TRBV18
D: -
size: -
J: TRBJ1-3
DNA: TGTGCCAGCTCACCCGGACTGACCTCTGGAAACACCATATATTTT
CDR3: CASSPGLTSGNTIYF

V: TRBV5-8
D: TRBD1
size: -
J: TRBJ2-6
DNA: TGTGCCAGCAGCTTCACCGGGACAGGGCTCTCTGGGGCCAACGTCCTGACTTTC
CDR3: CASSFTGTGLSGANVLTF

V: TRBV25-1
D: TRBD1
size: -
J: TRBJ1-1
DNA: TGTGCCAGCAGTGGAGACAGGGGGTGGACTGAAGCTTTCTTT
CDR3: CASSGDRGWTEAFF

V: TRBV5-1
D: -
size: -
J: TRBJ1-1
DNA: TGCGCCAGCAGCACTACAGGGAAGGAAAGAGAAGCTTTCTTT
CDR3: CASSTTGKEREAFF

V: TRBV18
D: TRBD1
size: -
J: TRBJ1-1
DNA: TGTGCCAGCTCACCAGGACAGGACACTGAAGCTTTCTTT
CDR3: CASSPGQDTEAFF

V: TRBV9
D: -
size: -
J: TRBJ1-2
DNA: TGTGCCAGCAGGTGGGGCCCCGGCCCGAACTATGGCTACACCTTC
CDR3: CASRWGPGPNYGYTF

V: TRBV10-2
D: -
size: few
J: TRBJ1-1
DNA: TGCGCCAGCAGTAGTGTACTTGAAGCTTTCTTT
CDR3: CASSSVLEAFF

V: TRBV5-1
D: TRBD1
size: -
J: TRBJ1-2
DNA: TGCGCCAGCAGCCTCGGGACAGGGGGCGGCTACACCTTC
CDR3: CASSLGTGGGYTF

V: TRBV5-4
D: TRBD1
size: -
J: TRBJ1-2
DNA: TGTGCCAGCAGTGCTGGGACAGGGGGTCTTAGCTATGGCTACACCTTC
CDR3: CASSAGTGGLSYGYTF

V: TRBV6-6
D: -
size: -
J: TRBJ1-2
DNA: TGTGCCAGCAGTCGATCTGTCGGTGGCTACACCTTC
CDR3: CASSRSVGGYTF

V: TRBV5-1
D: TRBD1
size: once
J: TRBJ1-1
DNA: TGCGCCAGCAGCCGACAGGGGGCTTTAAACACTGAAGCTTTCTTT
CDR3: CASSRQGALNTEAFF

V: TRBV6-5
D: -
size: -
J: TRBJ1-6
DNA: TGTGCCAGCAGTTACCGACGGGGGTATAATTCACCCCTCCACTTT
CDR3: CASSYRRGYNSPLHF

V: TRBV7-7
D: -
size: -
J: TRBJ2-7
DNA: TGTGCTAGCAGCTTGGGCAGGGGCTACGAGCAGTACTTC
CDR3: CASSLGRGYEQYF

V: TRBV2
D: TRBD1
size: few
J: TRBJ1-4
DNA: TGTGCCAGCAGCCCGGGACAGGGGACTGAAAAACTGTTTTTT
CDR3: CASSPGQGTEKLFF

V: TRBV29-1
D: TRBD1
size: -
J: TRBJ2-1
DNA: TGCAGCGTTGAAACGACCGGACAGGGGACGGATGAGCAGTTCTTC
CDR3: CSVETTGQGTDEQFF

V: TRBV7-6
D: -
size: -
J: TRBJ1-6
DNA: TGTGCCAGCAGCTTAGCCCAGACAGCCGCGAATTCACCCCTCCACTTT
CDR3: CASSLAQTAANSPLHF

V: TRBV29-1
D: -
size: -
J: TRBJ2-7
DNA: TGCAGCGTTGAAGAAAGCGGTGGCCACTACGAGCAGTACTTC
CDR3: CSVEESGGHYEQYF

V: TRBV19
D: TRBD2
size: once
J: TRBJ2-2
DNA: TGTGCCAGTAGCGCGGGGGGATGGGGCACCGGGGAGCTGTTTTTT
CDR3: CASSAGGWGTGELFF

V: TRBV7-6
D: -
size: -
J: TRBJ1-4
DNA: TGTGCCAGCAGCAGGGGGACCGCAACTAATGAAAAACTGTTTTTT
CDR3: CASSRGTATNEKLFF

V: TRBV6-5
D: -
size: -
J: TRBJ1-2
DNA: TGTGCCAGCAGTTACGGGTACAGATATGGCTACACCTTC
CDR3: CASSYGYRYGYTF

V: TRBV27
D: TRBD1
size: -
J: TRBJ2-7
DNA: TGTGCCAGCAGTTCACTGGGACAGGGGCGGTCCGAGCAGTACTTC
CDR3: CASSSLGQGRSEQYF

V: TRBV30
D: TRBD2
size: few
J: TRBJ2-3
DNA: TGTGCCTGGAGTGTACTTGGGGCGGGGGGCAAAGATACGCAGTATTTT
CDR3: CAWSVLGAGGKDTQYF

V: TRBV7-3
D: TRBD1
size: -
J: TRBJ1-4
DNA: TGTGCCAGCAGCCGTACGGGACAGGGTAATGAAAAACTGTTTTTT
CDR3: CASSRTGQGNEKLFF

V: TRBV7-8
D: -
size: -
J: TRBJ1-5
DNA: TGTGCCAGCAGCCCTGAGCATAGCAATCAGCCCCAGCATTTT
CDR3: CASSPEHSNQPQHF

V: TRBV19
D: -
size: few
J: TRBJ1-5
DNA: TGTGCCACACGGAGGCAGAATCAGCCCCAGCATTTT
CDR3: CATRRQNQPQHF

V: TRBV30
D: -
size: -
J: TRBJ2-7
DNA: TGTGCCTGGACAGGCTCCTACGAGCAGTACTTC
CDR3: CAWTGSYEQYF